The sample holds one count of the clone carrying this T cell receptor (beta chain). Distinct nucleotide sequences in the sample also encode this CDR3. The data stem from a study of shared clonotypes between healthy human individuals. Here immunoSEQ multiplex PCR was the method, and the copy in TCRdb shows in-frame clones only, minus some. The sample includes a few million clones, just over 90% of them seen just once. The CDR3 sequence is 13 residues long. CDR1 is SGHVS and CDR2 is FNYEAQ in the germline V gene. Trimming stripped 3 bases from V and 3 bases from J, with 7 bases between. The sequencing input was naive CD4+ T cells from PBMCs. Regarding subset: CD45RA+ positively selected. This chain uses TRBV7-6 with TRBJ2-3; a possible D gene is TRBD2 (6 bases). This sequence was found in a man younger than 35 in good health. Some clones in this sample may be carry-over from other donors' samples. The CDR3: CASSFGGTDTQYF. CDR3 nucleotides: TGTGCCAGCAGCTTTGGAGGGACAGATACGCAGTATTTT.